Below, 30 T cell receptor beta chains from the same sample are listed, as sequenced in a study of T cells in Graves' hyperthyroidism and ophthalmopathy. The source material, RNA transcripts, was used to amplify TCR beta CDR3 regions. Carried out on the TCR CDR3, a first-round RT-PCR used the HTBI primer set. TCRdb re-called the multiplex PCR reads through MiXCR, storing one row per CDR3 protein. The sample carries some 300,000 distinct CDR3 sequences, about 15% recorded once. Input material: blood. These receptors originate from a young man with Graves' hyperthyroidism.

The genes are TRBV6-6 and TRBJ2-7, with 8 bases identical to TRBD2. V shed 0 bases, J shed 6 bases, and the junction held 4 bases outside the gene matches. Looked up from germline, CDR1 is MNHNY and CDR2 is SVGAGI (reference sequence). This CDR3 has 14 amino acids. The CDR3 sequence is CASSYSSSGTEQYF. The CDR3 DNA sequence: TGTGCCAGCAGTTACTCGAGTAGCGGGACCGAGCAGTACTTC.

This clonotype was observed many times. V usage is TRBV20-1 and J usage is TRBJ2-7, with TRBD2 matching 10 bases. This CDR3 has 14 amino acids. CDR1 is DFQATT, CDR2 SNEGSKA, per germline (reference sequence). The J segment lost 4 bases and the V segment lost 6 bases, leaving 9 bases of the junction unmatched. The CDR3 reads CSAGRSGGDYEQYF. CDR3 in DNA: TGCAGTGCGGGGAGGAGCGGGGGGGATTACGAGCAGTACTTC.

This clonotype was counted at least ten times. J is TRBJ2-4 and V is TRBV2; D perhaps matches TRBD2 (5 bases). Germline V lookup: CDR1 SNHLY, CDR2 FYNNEI. This CDR3 is built from 12 residues. V dropped 4 bases and J dropped 8 bases, with 9 bases sitting between them. The CDR3 here is CASSAGRDIQYF. CDR3 nucleotides: TGTGCCAGCAGTGCCGGGCGGGACATTCAGTACTTC.

The table lists this clonotype with a few counts. V usage is TRBV7-3 and J usage is TRBJ2-2; 11 bases map to TRBD2. This CDR3 spans 15 amino acids. CDR1 and CDR2 from the germline V gene are SGHTA and FQGTGA. V trimming: 5 bases; J trimming: 3 bases; junction bases outside the gene matches: 2. CDR3 residues: CASSRSGRDTGELFF. In DNA, the CDR3 is TGTGCCAGCAGCCGTAGCGGGAGGGACACCGGGGAGCTGTTTTTT. The full variable domain, rest sourced from reference TRBV7-3 and TRBJ2-2, is GAGVSQTPSNKVTEKGKYVELRCDPISGHTALYWYRQSLGQGPEFLIYFQGTGAADDSGLPNDRFFAVRPEGSVSTLKIQRTERGDSAVYLCASSRSGRDTGELFFGEGSRLTVL.

This clonotype was found many times. This chain joins TRBV2 and TRBJ2-1; a weak D match, TRBD2 (6 bases). The CDR3 sequence is 15 residues long. V lost 6 bases to trimming and J lost 1 base, with 13 bases between them. Germline V lookup: CDR1 SNHLY, CDR2 FYNNEI. The CDR3 bases are TGTGCCAGCAGACTCCGGGACTCTTCCTACAATGAGCAGTTCTTC. The encoded protein is CASRLRDSSYNEQFF.

The sample holds many counts of this clonotype. The chain employs TRBV29-1 and TRBJ2-1, with 8 positions matching TRBD2. Trimming at V came to 5 bases and at J to 8 bases, leaving 11 bases not matched to a gene. The CDR3 has 14 amino acids. Looked up from germline, CDR1 is SQVTM and CDR2 is ANQGSEA. CDR3 protein: CSVPGGLAEYEQFF. In DNA, the CDR3 is TGCAGCGTTCCCGGTGGACTAGCCGAGTATGAGCAGTTCTTC.

The table lists this clonotype with a few counts. This sequence joins TRBV10-1 and TRBJ2-1, with D possibly matching TRBD1 (6 bases). Germline V gene data show CDR1 as WNHNN and CDR2 as SYGVQD (reference sequence). The CDR3 is 13 amino acids. V lost 10 bases, J lost 2 bases, and 12 bases lay in between. This CDR3 is CANPTGAYNEQFF. The CDR3 nucleotides are TGCGCCAACCCGACAGGAGCCTACAATGAGCAGTTCTTC.

This clonotype was detected ten times or more. One junction end does not reproduce the germline sequence, and a read error may be involved. The V call is TRBV30, the J call TRBJ1-2; 11 bases align to TRBD1. The V gene's germline CDR1 is GTSNPN and CDR2 SVGIG (reference sequence). This CDR3 has 15 residues. The chain's CDR3 is CALYRDRGFNHGYTF. For the CDR3, the DNA is TGTGCCTTATACCGGGACAGGGGGTTTAACCATGGCTACACCTTC.

This clonotype was counted at least ten times. The chain carries TRBV14 and TRBJ1-2, with D perhaps matching TRBD1 (5 bases). V was cut by 2 bases and J by 3 bases, with 10 bases left in between. Germline CDR1 and CDR2: SGHDN and FVKESK. The CDR3 runs 14 residues. The CDR3 is CASSQRDFDYGYTF. CDR3 nucleotide sequence: TGTGCCAGCAGCCAACGGGACTTCGACTATGGCTACACCTTC.

There are many counts of this clonotype. The V and J genes are TRBV20-1 and TRBJ1-1, with unresolved D. The germline CDR1 and CDR2 sequences are DFQATT and SNEGSKA (reference sequence). This CDR3 region has 12 residues. Deletions cut 5 bases from V and 0 bases from J, with 7 bases between. The CDR3, as DNA: TGCAGTGCTCCCGGTATGAACACTGAAGCTTTCTTT. Protein: CSAPGMNTEAFF.

There are a few counts of this clonotype. The chain links TRBV2 to TRBJ2-2; D assignment may be TRBD1 or TRBD2 (5 bases each). This CDR3 spans 13 amino acids. The germline CDR1 and CDR2 sequences are SNHLY and FYNNEI. Trimming removed 6 bases from V and 4 bases from J, with 9 bases in between. The CDR3 nucleotides read TGTGCCAGCAGAGGGGACCTCACCGGGGAGCTGTTTTTT. Amino acids: CASRGDLTGELFF.

The CDR3: CASSTGLAEETQYF. CDR3 in DNA: TGCGCCAGCAGCACGGGACTAGCGGAAGAGACCCAGTACTTC. V is TRBV5-1 and J is TRBJ2-5, with TRBD2 matching over 11 bases. Germline CDR1 SGHRS, CDR2 YFSETQ. The CDR3 loop spans 14 amino acids. V shed 4 bases, J shed 3 bases, and the junction held 2 bases outside the gene matches.

This clonotype was recorded at least ten times. J is TRBJ1-4 and V is TRBV11-2; possibly TRBD1 for D (6 bases). CDR3 length: 15 amino acids. Trimming shortened V by 5 bases and J by 8 bases, and 18 bases separated the two germline ends. Germline CDR1 SGHAT, CDR2 FQNNGV. The CDR3 DNA follows: TGTGCCAGCAGCCCGGCGGGGGGCGTGGGGGAAAAACTGTTTTTT. Residues: CASSPAGGVGEKLFF.

This clonotype has a count of ten or more. V usage is TRBV5-1 and J usage is TRBJ2-1; D possibly uses TRBD1 or TRBD2 (5 bases each). Germline CDR1 is SGHRS and CDR2 is YFSETQ. V was cut by 0 bases and J by 6 bases, with 13 bases left in between. The length of the CDR3 is 15 residues. The CDR3 DNA sequence: TGCGCCAGCAGCTTGGATCGGGGACCGTTCAATGAGCAGTTCTTC. As protein: CASSLDRGPFNEQFF.

This clonotype came up many times. The chain couples TRBV7-3 to TRBJ1-1; D is ambiguous. This CDR3 spans 14 amino acids. The V end was cut by 7 bases, the J end by 4 bases, with 16 bases between. Germline V gene data show CDR1 as SGHTA and CDR2 as FQGTGA. CDR3 DNA: TGTGCCAGCAAGACCACGGGAGGGAGCACTGAAGCTTTCTTT. It encodes CASKTTGGSTEAFF.

This clonotype was recorded a few times. V and J are TRBV9 and TRBJ2-5, with 7 bases matching TRBD2. The CDR3 sequence is 15 residues long. V trimming: 6 bases; J trimming: 1 base; junction bases outside the gene matches: 9. Per the germline V gene, CDR1 is SGDLS and CDR2 is YYNGEE. CDR3 region: CASTSLAEPQETQYF. The CDR3 DNA reads as TGTGCCAGCACTTCTCTAGCGGAGCCCCAAGAGACCCAGTACTTC.

The chain has TRBV7-9 and TRBJ1-5; D is ambiguous. The CDR3 sequence is 14 residues long. Germline lookup yields CDR1 SEHNR and CDR2 FQNEAQ (reference sequence). V dropped 3 bases and J dropped 0 bases, with 6 bases sitting between them. CDR3 loop: CASSFSTSNQPQHF. The CDR3, as DNA: TGTGCCAGCAGCTTTTCGACTAGCAATCAGCCCCAGCATTTT.

This clonotype was seen ten or more times. The chain uses TRBV28 and TRBJ1-5, with TRBD1 matching over 7 bases. CDR1 is MDHEN and CDR2 is SYDVKM in the germline V gene. CDR3 length: 17 residues. V shed 2 bases, J shed 4 bases, and the junction held 11 bases outside the gene matches. The CDR3 nucleotides are TGTGCCAGCAGTTTAGAGGGGGCGGCGGCGGATAATCAGCCCCAGCATTTT. Its translation is CASSLEGAAADNQPQHF.

This clonotype was seen a few times. This chain joins TRBV4-2 and TRBJ1-2; TRBD1 might be the D (5 bases). Trimming cost V 4 bases and J 6 bases, with 18 bases left between them. In germline, CDR1 is LGHNA, CDR2 YNFKEQ. There are 15 residues in the CDR3. CDR3 sequence: CASSLPAGTTNGYTF. In DNA form, the CDR3 reads TGTGCCAGCAGCCTCCCGGCCGGGACTACAAATGGCTACACCTTC.

The table lists this clonotype with many counts. This sequence joins TRBV27 and TRBJ2-3; tentatively, D is TRBD2 (6 bases). The CDR3 is 16 amino acids. Germline-derived CDR1 and CDR2 are MNHEY and SMNVEV (reference sequence). Trimming removed 3 bases at V and 0 bases at J, with 13 bases between. This CDR3 reads CASSFLRGFSTDTQYF. CDR3 DNA: TGTGCCAGCAGTTTCCTCCGGGGGTTTAGCACAGATACGCAGTATTTT.

This clonotype has at least ten counts. The chain is built from TRBV2 and TRBJ1-5; D is possibly TRBD1 (5 bases). This CDR3 has 13 amino acids. Germline CDR1 is SNHLY and CDR2 is FYNNEI. The V end lost 2 bases, the J end lost 4 bases, and 6 bases lay between the germline ends. The CDR3 region has the DNA TGTGCCAGCAGTGAACAGGGAAATCAGCCCCAGCATTTT. Translation gives CASSEQGNQPQHF.

Note on this clonotype: A read error may produce the germline difference seen at one junction end. The chain is built from TRBV5-1 and TRBJ2-3; D could derive from TRBD1 or TRBD2 (5 bases each). The CDR3 totals 15 residues. Germline CDR1 is SGHRS and CDR2 is YFSETQ. Written as DNA, the CDR3 is TGTGCCAGCAGCCCTATACCTGGGGGTACAGATACGCAGTATTTT. Amino acid sequence: CASSPIPGGTDTQYF.

The table lists this clonotype with many counts. This rearrangement joins TRBV2 to TRBJ2-7; 7 bases fit TRBD2. This CDR3 has 15 residues. The germline V gene has CDR1 SNHLY and CDR2 FYNNEI. With 7 bases clipped from V and 0 bases from J, the junction kept 9 bases outside the gene matches. The CDR3 DNA reads TGTGCCAGCAACCTGGGACTAACTAGCTCCTACGAGCAGTACTTC. Residues: CASNLGLTSSYEQYF. Using reference TRBV2 and TRBJ2-7 for the parts outside the CDR3, the full variable domain is EPEVTQTPSHQVTQMGQEVILRCVPISNHLYFYWYRQILGQKVEFLVSFYNNEISEKSEIFDDQFSVERPDGSNFTLKIRSTKLEDSAMYFCASNLGLTSSYEQYFGPGTRLTVT.

This clonotype was seen a handful of times. In DNA, the CDR3 is TGTGCCAGTCGTACCTCAGCCGGTTGGGTGAACACCGGGGAGCTGTTTTTT. It codes for CASRTSAGWVNTGELFF. The chain employs TRBV19 and TRBJ2-2; no firm D call. The germline V and J ends were trimmed by 8 bases and 1 base, with 20 bases remaining between them. Looked up from germline, CDR1 is LNHDA and CDR2 is SQIVND (reference sequence). The CDR3 sequence is 17 residues long.

This clonotype appeared many times. The rearrangement uses TRBV20-1 and TRBJ1-5; 7 nucleotides match TRBD1. The CDR3 is made up of 14 amino acids. V shed 4 bases, J shed 4 bases, and the junction held 7 bases outside the gene matches. Germline values: CDR1 DFQATT, CDR2 SNEGSKA (reference sequence). CDR3 nucleotides: TGCAGTGCTACCGGCGACAGGGCTAATCAGCCCCAGCATTTT. Protein product: CSATGDRANQPQHF.

This clonotype was observed many times. The chain employs TRBV7-2 and TRBJ2-1; 10 nucleotides line up with TRBD1. V trimming: 6 bases; J trimming: 5 bases; junction bases outside the gene matches: 7. The CDR3 runs to 15 residues. Germline CDR1 is SGHTA and CDR2 is FQGNSA. CDR3 DNA sequence: TGTGCCAGCAGGAGTACCGGGACAGGGGACAATGAGCAGTTCTTC. Translation gives CASRSTGTGDNEQFF.

This clonotype has at least ten counts. V usage is TRBV11-2 and J usage is TRBJ2-1; 12 nucleotides align to TRBD2. V was pared by 5 bases and J by 9 bases, with 8 bases of the junction left unmatched. Germline lookup yields CDR1 SGHAT and CDR2 FQNNGV. This CDR3 contains 15 residues. This chain's CDR3 is CASSRTSGMLGEQFF. The CDR3 DNA reads TGTGCCAGCAGCCGGACTAGCGGGATGTTGGGTGAGCAGTTCTTC.

This clonotype was found many times. The genes are TRBV5-1 and TRBJ1-1; 7 nucleotides line up with TRBD1. The CDR3 extends over 15 amino acids. Germline V gene sequence: CDR1 SGHRS, CDR2 YFSETQ. With V trimmed by 4 bases and J by 2 bases, 8 bases remained unmatched. For the CDR3, the DNA is TGCGCCAGCAGCGTTAACGGGGACAGCAACACTGAAGCTTTCTTT. It codes for CASSVNGDSNTEAFF.

This clonotype was counted many times. The chain has TRBV6-1 and TRBJ2-5; D is perhaps TRBD1 (6 bases). Trimming cost V 6 bases and J 5 bases, with 16 bases left between them. From germline, CDR1 is MNHNS and CDR2 SASEGT. The CDR3 consists of 14 residues. Here the CDR3 DNA reads TGTGCCAGCAGACCATCTTGGGGGCTGGAGACCCAGTACTTC. It codes for CASRPSWGLETQYF.

V is TRBV19 and J is TRBJ1-5; the D is unclear. Germline V gene sequence: CDR1 LNHDA, CDR2 SQIVND (reference sequence). The V and J ends lost 4 bases and 4 bases respectively, with 14 bases between them. The CDR3 length is 15 residues. CDR3 coding DNA: TGTGCCAGTAGTAAGGACCCGGTGGGAAATCAGCCCCAGCATTTT. Its translation: CASSKDPVGNQPQHF.